The entry below describes one T cell receptor (beta chain). Its antigen is currently unknown. Depth targeted 1 in 200,000 to 1 in 1 million T cells, averaging about 9.2x coverage per clonotype. The protocol was immunoSEQ multiplex PCR, while the TCRdb copy is restricted to in-frame clones and leaves out a portion. The data hold 25,000 to 30,000 clones, with roughly 85% observed a single time. This sample is drawn from a study of cytotoxic CD8 clonotypes in ibrutinib-treated CLL. The overall study: Response samples were drawn at a median of about eleven months of treatment, range 6 to 36. The study's findings and limits: Clonotypes that were public were uncommon, and they contracted or stayed stable on treatment.

V lost 2 bases to trimming and J lost 1 base, with 5 bases between them. Germline loops: CDR1 MGHRA, CDR2 YSYEKL. This CDR3 spans 13 amino acids. The TCR was taken from a human donor with chronic lymphocytic leukemia. This sample comprised PBMCs, obtained after 24 months of ibrutinib treatment. The V and J genes are TRBV4-1 and TRBJ1-1, with no clear D. This chain's CDR3 is CASSQWENTEAFF. CDR3 coding DNA: TGCGCCAGCAGCCAATGGGAGAACACTGAAGCTTTCTTT.